Below are 19 T cell receptor beta chains sequenced from a single sample in a study of beta chain features in type 1 diabetes. Broader study findings: When Type 1 diabetes patients were examined, their TCRB CDR3s proved moderately but significantly shorter in all four CD4+ subsets.

No antigen is known for these receptors. As every portion of the isolated RNA was reverse transcribed, the sequencing read expressed TCRB transcripts. Only in-frame clones appear in the TCRdb table, and some are missing; sequencing was by immunoSEQ multiplex PCR. The sample records about 700,000 clones, about an eighth being singletons. The specimen was naive CD4+ T cells from blood. Every receptor here comes from a young man with type 1 diabetes.

The chain joins TRBV30 to TRBJ1-1; D is uncertain. CDR3 length: 13 residues. The V gene lost 4 bases and the J gene lost 3 bases, with 12 bases spanning the gap. Germline V gene sequence: CDR1 GTSNPN, CDR2 SVGIG (reference sequence). The CDR3 coding sequence is TGTGCCTGGAACCTTATTTCGGACACTGAAGCTTTCTTT. This translates into CAWNLISDTEAFF. Complete variable domain (other parts from reference TRBV30 and TRBJ1-1): SQTIHQWPATLVQPVGSPLSLECTVEGTSNPNLYWYRQAAGRGLQLLFYSVGIGQISSEVPQNLSASRPQDRQFILSSKKLLLSDSGFYLCAWNLISDTEAFFGQGTRLTVV.

In DNA, the CDR3 is TGTGCCAGCAGCTATACAAGGTCGGACACCGGGGAGCTGTTTTTT. As protein: CASSYTRSDTGELFF. The chain couples TRBV4-2 to TRBJ2-2; D remains ambiguous. The CDR3 loop spans 15 amino acids. Germline lookup yields CDR1 LGHNA and CDR2 YNFKEQ. The V and J ends lost 5 bases and 3 bases respectively, with 13 bases between them.

This clone was counted only a few times. The J gene is TRBJ2-5, the V gene TRBV19; TRBD1 matches 7 bases. There are 16 residues in the CDR3. After removal of 4 bases from V and 1 base from J, the junction contained 9 bases not matched to a gene. CDR1 LNHDA and CDR2 SQIVND come from the germline V gene (reference sequence). CDR3 amino acids: CASSTNRGRTQETQYF. CDR3 DNA sequence: TGTGCCAGTAGTACCAACAGGGGACGGACCCAAGAGACCCAGTACTTC.

This clone was detected only a few times. The chain has TRBV5-1 and TRBJ2-2; TRBD2 might be the D (5 bases). With 0 bases removed from V and 3 bases from J, the gap between germline ends came to 9 bases. Germline-derived CDR1 and CDR2 are SGHRS and YFSETQ. The CDR3 consists of 15 residues. In nucleotides, the CDR3 is TGCGCCAGCAGCTTGGCCACGGGGTACACCGGGGAGCTGTTTTTT. Its translation: CASSLATGYTGELFF.

This clone turned up a few times. For the CDR3, the DNA is TGTGCCAGCACCGAAACAGGGGCAGTGACAGATACGCAGTATTTT. The encoded protein is CASTETGAVTDTQYF. The rearrangement joins TRBV25-1 to TRBJ2-3; 7 bases are a match to TRBD1. The CDR3 spans 15 residues. Trimming took 7 bases from V and 3 from J; bases not matched to a gene: 10. Germline lookup yields CDR1 MGHDK and CDR2 SYGVNS.

The DNA of the CDR3 is TGTGCCAGCAGCCGCCAGCAGGGCACTGAAGCTTTCTTT. It specifies CASSRQQGTEAFF. The chain employs TRBV14 and TRBJ1-1, with D perhaps TRBD1 (5 bases). Per germline, CDR1 SGHDN and CDR2 FVKESK. Trimming left V 4 bases short and J 4 bases short, with 10 bases between. The CDR3 length is 13 residues. Complete variable domain (other parts from reference TRBV14 and TRBJ1-1): EAGVTQFPSHSVIEKGQTVTLRCDPISGHDNLYWYRRVMGKEIKFLLHFVKESKQDESGMPNNRFLAERTGGTYSTLKVQPAELEDSGVYFCASSRQQGTEAFFGQGTRLTVV.

This clone showed up just a few times. The rearrangement uses TRBV7-2 and TRBJ1-5; TRBD1 matches at 8 bases. The germline V gene encodes CDR1 SGHTA and CDR2 FQGNSA. The V gene end was trimmed by 1 base and the J gene end by 0 bases; junction bases not matched to a gene: 8. The CDR3 consists of 18 residues. CDR3 protein: CASSLGGRGLDSNQPQHF. The CDR3 coding sequence is TGTGCCAGCAGCTTAGGAGGCAGGGGGCTGGATAGCAATCAGCCCCAGCATTTT.

This clone was picked up a small number of times. V and J are TRBV30 and TRBJ1-2, with TRBD1 matching over 8 bases. Trimming cost V 4 bases and J 5 bases; bases outside gene matches: 3. The CDR3 totals 12 residues. Germline V lookup: CDR1 GTSNPN, CDR2 SVGIG (reference sequence). The CDR3 region has the DNA TGTGCCTGGAAAGACAGGGGATATGGCTACACCTTC. It specifies CAWKDRGYGYTF.

This clone was observed a few times. The V and J genes are TRBV7-2 and TRBJ2-5, with TRBD1 identical over 8 bases. The V and J ends lost 10 bases and 5 bases, in that order; junction bases with no gene match: 6. The length of the CDR3 is 12 residues. Looked up from germline, CDR1 is SGHTA and CDR2 is FQGNSA. CDR3 residues: CATGGAMETQYF. CDR3 in DNA: TGTGCCACAGGGGGCGCGATGGAGACCCAGTACTTC.

Turning to this clone: The same CDR3 is also encoded by other DNA sequences in this sample. Here the CDR3 reads CAWSTYTGELFF. The CDR3 DNA sequence: TGTGCCTGGAGTACATACACCGGGGAGCTGTTTTTT. This chain links TRBV30 with TRBJ2-2; D ambiguous. V was cut by 2 bases and J by 3 bases, with 4 bases left in between. Germline loops: CDR1 GTSNPN, CDR2 SVGIG (reference sequence). The CDR3 spans 12 residues.

This clone was seen a few times. J is TRBJ2-5 and V is TRBV5-6; 7 bases match TRBD1. The trim removed 1 base at V and 2 bases at J, leaving 5 bases unmatched. The CDR3 runs to 15 residues. Germline CDR1 reads SGHDT; CDR2 reads YYEEEE. The CDR3 sequence is CASSLLSGGQETQYF. CDR3 DNA sequence: TGTGCCAGCAGCTTGCTGTCAGGGGGACAAGAGACCCAGTACTTC.

V usage is TRBV10-3 and J usage is TRBJ2-7; perhaps TRBD2 as D (6 bases). V was pared by 8 bases and J by 7 bases, with 12 bases between. The CDR3 extends over 11 amino acids. Germline CDR1 and CDR2: ENHRY and SYGVKD. DNA for the CDR3: TGTGCCATCGGTAGCCGGGGGGAGCAGTACTTC. Residues: CAIGSRGEQYF.

The V and J genes are TRBV7-9 and TRBJ1-2; no definite D call. Trimming pared 0 bases from V and 6 bases from J, leaving 8 bases between. The CDR3 is 13 amino acids. Germline V lookup: CDR1 SEHNR, CDR2 FQNEAQ (reference sequence). The CDR3, as DNA: TGTGCCAGCAGCTTAGCGTCCAATCATGGCTACACCTTC. Its translation is CASSLASNHGYTF.

V and J are TRBV7-9 and TRBJ1-6, with a possible D match to TRBD1 (6 bases). V lost 1 base and J lost 9, with 13 bases in between. There are 15 residues in the CDR3. Per germline, CDR1 SEHNR and CDR2 FQNEAQ (reference sequence). Here the CDR3 DNA reads TGTGCCAGCAGCTTAGGAGGGGGGTTGCGTTCACCCCTCCACTTT. It translates to CASSLGGGLRSPLHF.

A few counts support this clone. CDR3 in DNA: TGTGCCAGCAGTTTATTCTGGCAGGGGGCGCGAAGCTCCTACGAGCAGTACTTC. This encodes CASSLFWQGARSSYEQYF. V gene TRBV28 combines with J gene TRBJ2-7; 8 bases are shared with TRBD1. This CDR3 has 18 residues. V was clipped by 1 base and J by 0 bases; unmatched bases: 11. CDR1 is MDHEN and CDR2 is SYDVKM in the germline V gene.

The rearrangement joins TRBV2 to TRBJ2-7; D tentatively fits TRBD1 or TRBD2 (5 bases each). The CDR3 is 15 amino acids. V was shortened by 4 bases and J by 3 bases, with 16 bases between the two germline ends. Germline-derived CDR1 and CDR2 are SNHLY and FYNNEI. The CDR3, as DNA: TGTGCCAGCAGTGGGGGGTCAGGTGGCGGCTACGAGCAGTACTTC. It translates to CASSGGSGGGYEQYF.

This clone was picked up a small number of times. V is TRBV19 and J is TRBJ1-5; D not certain. The ends were cut back, 4 bases at V and 1 base at J, with 8 bases in the middle. Germline CDR1 reads LNHDA; CDR2 reads SQIVND (reference sequence). The CDR3 totals 14 residues. The CDR3 reads CASSTVWSNQPQHF. The CDR3 DNA follows: TGTGCCAGTAGTACAGTCTGGAGCAATCAGCCCCAGCATTTT.

There are a few counts of this clone. The chain combines TRBV27 with TRBJ1-2; 9 bases are a match to TRBD1. Unmatched junction bases numbered 7, after V lost 6 bases and J lost 5 bases. Germline values: CDR1 MNHEY, CDR2 SMNVEV (reference sequence). This CDR3 comprises 14 residues. CDR3 amino acids: CASRPGTGSYGYTF. The CDR3 DNA follows: TGTGCCAGCAGACCCGGGACAGGGTCGTATGGCTACACCTTC.

Concerning this clone itself: One junction end disagrees with the germline gene, perhaps due to a read error. The V gene is TRBV7-7, the J gene TRBJ2-3; tentatively, D is TRBD1 (5 bases). The germline V gene encodes CDR1 SSHAT and CDR2 FNYEAQ (reference sequence). This CDR3 comprises 14 residues. The DNA of the CDR3 is TGTGCTAGCAGCTTAGAGGCAGGGTCAGATACGCAGTATTTT. Translated: CASSLEAGSDTQYF. Supplemented by reference TRBV7-7 and TRBJ2-3, the full variable domain reads GAGVSQSPRYKVTKRGQDVTLRCDPISSHATLYWYQQALGQGPEFLTYFNYEAQPDKSGLPSDRFSAERPEGSISTLTIQRTEQRDSAMYRCASSLEAGSDTQYFGPGTRLTVL.